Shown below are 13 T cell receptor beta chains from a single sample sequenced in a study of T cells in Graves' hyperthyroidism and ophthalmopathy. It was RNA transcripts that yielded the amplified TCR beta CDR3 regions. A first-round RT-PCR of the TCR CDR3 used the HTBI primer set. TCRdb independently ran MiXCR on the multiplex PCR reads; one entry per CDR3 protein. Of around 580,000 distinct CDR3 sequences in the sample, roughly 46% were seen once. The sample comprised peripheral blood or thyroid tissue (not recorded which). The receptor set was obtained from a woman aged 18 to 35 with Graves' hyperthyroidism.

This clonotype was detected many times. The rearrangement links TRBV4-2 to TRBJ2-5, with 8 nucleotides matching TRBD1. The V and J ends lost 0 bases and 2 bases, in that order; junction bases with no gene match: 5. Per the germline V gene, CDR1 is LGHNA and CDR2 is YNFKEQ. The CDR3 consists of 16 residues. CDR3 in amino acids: CASSQEITGGQETQYF. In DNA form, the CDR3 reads TGTGCCAGCAGCCAAGAGATAACAGGGGGACAAGAGACCCAGTACTTC.

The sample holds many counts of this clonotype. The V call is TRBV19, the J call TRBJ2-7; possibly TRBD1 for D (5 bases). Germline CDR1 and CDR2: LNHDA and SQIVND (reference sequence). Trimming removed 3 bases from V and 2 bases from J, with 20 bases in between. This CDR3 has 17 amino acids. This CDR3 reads CASSILAGIKSAYEQYF. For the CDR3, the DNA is TGTGCCAGTAGTATCCTGGCAGGGATTAAGTCAGCCTACGAGCAGTACTTC.

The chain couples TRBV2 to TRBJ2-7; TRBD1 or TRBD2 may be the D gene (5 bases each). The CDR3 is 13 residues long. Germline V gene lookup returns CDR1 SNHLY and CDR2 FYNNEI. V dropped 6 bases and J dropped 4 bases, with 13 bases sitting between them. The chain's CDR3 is CASRGDPGYEQYF. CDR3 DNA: TGTGCCAGCAGGGGGGACCCCGGGTACGAGCAGTACTTC.

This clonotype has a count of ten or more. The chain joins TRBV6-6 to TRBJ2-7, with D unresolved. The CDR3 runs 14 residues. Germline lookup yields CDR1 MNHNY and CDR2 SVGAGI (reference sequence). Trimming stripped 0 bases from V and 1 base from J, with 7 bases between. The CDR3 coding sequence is TGTGCCAGCAGTTACTCAGCAGCTTCCTACGAGCAGTACTTC. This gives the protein CASSYSAASYEQYF.

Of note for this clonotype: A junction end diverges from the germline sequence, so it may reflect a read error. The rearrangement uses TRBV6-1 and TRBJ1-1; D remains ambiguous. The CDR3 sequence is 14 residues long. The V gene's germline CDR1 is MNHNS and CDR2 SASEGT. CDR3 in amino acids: CAGSSPVENTEAFF. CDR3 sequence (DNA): TGTGCCGGCAGTTCCCCAGTGGAGAACACTGAAGCTTTCTTT.

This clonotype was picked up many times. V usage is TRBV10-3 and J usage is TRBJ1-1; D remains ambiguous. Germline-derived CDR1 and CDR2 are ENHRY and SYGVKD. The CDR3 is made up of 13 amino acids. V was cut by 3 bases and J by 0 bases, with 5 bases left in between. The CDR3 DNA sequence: TGTGCCATCAGTGATACACTGAACACTGAAGCTTTCTTT. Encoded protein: CAISDTLNTEAFF.

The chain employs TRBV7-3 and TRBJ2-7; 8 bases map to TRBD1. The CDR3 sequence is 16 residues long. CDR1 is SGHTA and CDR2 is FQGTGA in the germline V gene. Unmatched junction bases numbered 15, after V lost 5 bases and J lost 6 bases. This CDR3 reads CASSPDTGAGGGEQYF. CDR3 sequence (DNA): TGTGCCAGCAGCCCTGACACCGGGGCAGGGGGCGGCGAGCAGTACTTC.

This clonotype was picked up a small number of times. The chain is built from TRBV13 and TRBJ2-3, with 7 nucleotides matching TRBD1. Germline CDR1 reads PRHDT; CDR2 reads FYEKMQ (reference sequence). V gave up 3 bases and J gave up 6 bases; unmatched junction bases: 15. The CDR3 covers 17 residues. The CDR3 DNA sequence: TGTGCCAGCAGCTTCTCCCGGACAGGCTGGGGGCGGGATACGCAGTATTTT. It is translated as CASSFSRTGWGRDTQYF.

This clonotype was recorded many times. For the CDR3, the DNA is TGTGCCAGCAGTGAAGGAGGCAGGGTCATGCACGAGCAGTACTTC. It specifies CASSEGGRVMHEQYF. The rearrangement links TRBV6-1 to TRBJ2-7, with D possibly being TRBD1 (5 bases). This CDR3 is built from 15 residues. Germline CDR1 MNHNS, CDR2 SASEGT. V lost 1 base, J lost 5 bases, and 15 bases lay in between.

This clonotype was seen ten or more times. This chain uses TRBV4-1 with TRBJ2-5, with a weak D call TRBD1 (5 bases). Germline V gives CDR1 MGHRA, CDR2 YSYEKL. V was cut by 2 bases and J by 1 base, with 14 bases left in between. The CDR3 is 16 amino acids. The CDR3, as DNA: TGCGCCAGCAGCCAATATCCCGAGACAGCCCAAGAGACCCAGTACTTC. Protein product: CASSQYPETAQETQYF.

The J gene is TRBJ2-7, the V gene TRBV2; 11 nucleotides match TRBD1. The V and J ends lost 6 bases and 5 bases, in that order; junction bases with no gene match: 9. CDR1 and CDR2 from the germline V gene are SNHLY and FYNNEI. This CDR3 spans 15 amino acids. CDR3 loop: CASRLGQGASNEQYF. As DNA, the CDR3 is TGTGCCAGCAGATTAGGACAGGGGGCGTCCAACGAGCAGTACTTC.

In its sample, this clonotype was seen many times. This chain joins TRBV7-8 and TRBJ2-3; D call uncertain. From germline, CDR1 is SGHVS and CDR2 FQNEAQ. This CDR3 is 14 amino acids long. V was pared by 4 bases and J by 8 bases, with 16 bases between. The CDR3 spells CASSSPQTVGTQYF. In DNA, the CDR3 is TGTGCCAGCAGCTCCCCTCAGACTGTGGGTACGCAGTATTTT.

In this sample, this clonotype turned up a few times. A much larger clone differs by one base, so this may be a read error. In nucleotides, the CDR3 is TGTGCCACCAGCGAGGGACAGCCCCGGTCCGAGCAGTGCTTC. This sequence encodes CATSEGQPRSEQCF. The J gene is TRBJ2-7, the V gene TRBV24-1; 7 nucleotides agree with TRBD1. Per germline, CDR1 KGHDR and CDR2 SFDVKD. The CDR3 sequence is 14 residues long.